This TCR beta chain was observed in a study of T cells in Graves' hyperthyroidism and ophthalmopathy. TCR beta CDR3 regions were amplified from RNA. In the first-round RT-PCR of the TCR CDR3, the HTBI primer set was used. TCRdb re-analysed the multiplex PCR reads in MiXCR, keeping a single row per CDR3 protein. Found here are under 450,000 distinct CDR3 sequences, around a sixth of them singletons; the top ten hold roughly 15%. This clonotype was seen more than once but under ten times. As yet, its antigen is unknown. Participants, patients aged 18 to 65, had newly diagnosed hyperthyroidism with a duration under 2 months. PBMCs were obtained from under 13 ml fresh peripheral blood. Study observations and caveats: Ophthalmopathy was predicted by the model a median of about 6.5 months ahead of onset. By a 13 V-J model, ophthalmopathy was set apart from stable hyperthyroidism.

Germline CDR1 reads LGHNA; CDR2 reads YSLEER. CDR3 length: 15 amino acids. With 3 bases removed from V and 1 base from J, the gap between germline ends came to 13 bases. This sequence was found in a woman between 18 and 29 years old with Graves' hyperthyroidism. The rearrangement uses TRBV4-3 and TRBJ2-7, with D hard to call. The sample was blood. CDR3 sequence (DNA): TGCGCCAGCAGCCACCGTTTAGACGGGTCCTACGAGCAGTACTTC. This translates into CASSHRLDGSYEQYF.